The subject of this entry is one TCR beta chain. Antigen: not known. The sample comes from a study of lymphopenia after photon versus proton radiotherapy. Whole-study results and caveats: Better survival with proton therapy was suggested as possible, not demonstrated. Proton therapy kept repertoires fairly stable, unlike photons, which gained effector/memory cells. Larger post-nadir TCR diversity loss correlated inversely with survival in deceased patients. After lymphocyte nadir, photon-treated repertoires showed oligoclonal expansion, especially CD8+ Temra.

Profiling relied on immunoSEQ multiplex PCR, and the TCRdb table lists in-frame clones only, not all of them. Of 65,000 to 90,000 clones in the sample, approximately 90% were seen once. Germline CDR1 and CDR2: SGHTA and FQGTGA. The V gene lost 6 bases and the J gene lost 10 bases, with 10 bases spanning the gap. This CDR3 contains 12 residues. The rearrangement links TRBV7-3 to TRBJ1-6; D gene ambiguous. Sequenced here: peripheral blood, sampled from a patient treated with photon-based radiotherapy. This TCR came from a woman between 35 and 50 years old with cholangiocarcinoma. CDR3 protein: CASSNPGSPLHF. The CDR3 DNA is TGTGCCAGCAGTAATCCTGGCTCACCCCTCCACTTT.